A selection of T cell receptor beta chains follows, all from one sample in a study of T cells after posttransplantation cyclophosphamide. Data came from immunoSEQ multiplex PCR; TCRdb stores just in-frame clones and leaves some out. Altogether thousands of clones are present, approximately 81% being singletons, with the ten largest covering 20% to 25%. Sequencing was performed on PBMCs, taken after allogeneic stem cell transplant with posttransplant cyclophosphamide. The receptors were sampled from a female patient between 40 and 55 years old who received an allogeneic stem cell transplant from an unrelated donor, was CMV-positive, and had no GVHD. A subset of T cells may come from the graft donor. The CDR3 runs from the conserved cysteine through the conserved F or W. The D gene is left open where the match is weak. Some rows mark clone size as missing; the rest say once, few, many or name a class of expanded clone.

clone size: -; J gene: TRBJ2-1; V gene: TRBV28; D gene: TRBD2; CDR3 length: 15; CDR3 DNA: TGTGCCAGCAGTGAACCGGGACTAGCGGACAATGAGCAGTTCTTC; CDR3 protein: CASSEPGLADNEQFF
clone size: -; J gene: TRBJ1-6; V gene: TRBV6-6; D gene: TRBD1; CDR3 length: 13; CDR3 DNA: TGTGCCATCTCTGGACAGGGAAATTCACCCCTCCACTTT; CDR3 protein: CAISGQGNSPLHF
clone size: -; J gene: TRBJ2-3; V gene: TRBV6-5; D gene: -; CDR3 length: 14; CDR3 DNA: TGTGCCAGCAGTTACGTCGGGGTGGGAGATACGCAGTATTTT; CDR3 protein: CASSYVGVGDTQYF
clone size: -; J gene: TRBJ2-4; V gene: TRBV5-1; D gene: -; CDR3 length: 18; CDR3 DNA: TGCGCCAGCAGCTTGGTTGGCGGGGAGGCACTTCCATTTAACATTCAGTACTTC; CDR3 protein: CASSLVGGEALPFNIQYF
clone size: -; J gene: TRBJ2-7; V gene: TRBV5-1; D gene: TRBD2; CDR3 length: 16; CDR3 DNA: TGCGCCAGCAGCTTGGCCAGCGGGGGAGGGCCCTACGAGCAGTACTTC; CDR3 protein: CASSLASGGGPYEQYF
clone size: once; J gene: TRBJ1-6; V gene: TRBV19; D gene: -; CDR3 length: 16; CDR3 DNA: TGTGCCAGTAGTCCAGACTTGAGCTCCTATAATTCACCCCTCCACTTT; CDR3 protein: CASSPDLSSYNSPLHF
clone size: -; J gene: TRBJ2-7; V gene: TRBV5-6; D gene: -; CDR3 length: 13; CDR3 DNA: TGTGCCAGCAGCGCCCAGGGGAGCTACGAGCAGTACTTC; CDR3 protein: CASSAQGSYEQYF
clone size: few; J gene: TRBJ1-1; V gene: TRBV10-3; D gene: -; CDR3 length: 15; CDR3 DNA: TGTGCCATCAGTGAACTCGGAGGATCAAACACTGAAGCTTTCTTT; CDR3 protein: CAISELGGSNTEAFF
clone size: -; J gene: TRBJ2-5; V gene: TRBV6-6; D gene: -; CDR3 length: 14; CDR3 DNA: TGTGCCAGCAGTTACTCAGAGGGGGACGAGACCCAGTACTTC; CDR3 protein: CASSYSEGDETQYF
clone size: few; J gene: TRBJ2-1; V gene: TRBV4-2; D gene: TRBD2; CDR3 length: 16; CDR3 DNA: TGTGCCAGCAGCCAAGACCTAGCGGGGTCCTACAATGAGCAGTTCTTC; CDR3 protein: CASSQDLAGSYNEQFF
clone size: -; J gene: TRBJ2-7; V gene: TRBV4-2; D gene: -; CDR3 length: 13; CDR3 DNA: TGTGCCAGCAGCCAAGATTACAGGGACGAGCAGTACTTC; CDR3 protein: CASSQDYRDEQYF
clone size: -; J gene: TRBJ2-1; V gene: TRBV7-8; D gene: TRBD2; CDR3 length: 15; CDR3 DNA: TGTGCCAGCAGCAAAGGGACTAGCGGGGGAAATGAGCAGTTCTTC; CDR3 protein: CASSKGTSGGNEQFF
clone size: few; J gene: TRBJ1-1; V gene: TRBV9; D gene: -; CDR3 length: 11; CDR3 DNA: TGTGCCAGCAGTCCAGGGACTGAAGCTTTCTTT; CDR3 protein: CASSPGTEAFF
clone size: -; J gene: TRBJ1-4; V gene: TRBV29-1; D gene: TRBD1; CDR3 length: 12; CDR3 DNA: TGCAGCGCCGGAGGGGGCGATGAAAAACTGTTTTTT; CDR3 protein: CSAGGGDEKLFF
clone size: -; J gene: TRBJ2-5; V gene: TRBV7-6; D gene: -; CDR3 length: 19; CDR3 DNA: TGTGCCAGCAGCCTCCCCCGTTTTTGGGGAGCTTCGGCCGGGGAGACCCAGTACTTC; CDR3 protein: CASSLPRFWGASAGETQYF
clone size: -; J gene: TRBJ2-3; V gene: TRBV11-3; D gene: -; CDR3 length: 14; CDR3 DNA: TGTGCCAGCAGCCGCAGCGGGAGCACAGATACGCAGTATTTT; CDR3 protein: CASSRSGSTDTQYF
clone size: -; J gene: TRBJ2-3; V gene: TRBV5-6; D gene: TRBD2; CDR3 length: 15; CDR3 DNA: TGTGCCAGCAGCTTGGACGCGGGGGGCACAGATACGCAGTATTTT; CDR3 protein: CASSLDAGGTDTQYF
clone size: -; J gene: TRBJ2-3; V gene: TRBV7-2; D gene: TRBD1; CDR3 length: 14; CDR3 DNA: TGTGCCAGCAGCAGGGACAGGGGAAGAGATACGCAGTATTTT; CDR3 protein: CASSRDRGRDTQYF
clone size: -; J gene: TRBJ1-1; V gene: TRBV29-1; D gene: -; CDR3 length: 13; CDR3 DNA: TGCAGCGTTGGATTGCAGAAGAACACTGAAGCTTTCTTT; CDR3 protein: CSVGLQKNTEAFF
clone size: once; J gene: TRBJ1-5; V gene: TRBV11-2; D gene: TRBD1; CDR3 length: 16; CDR3 DNA: TGTGCCAGCAGCACCCACAGGGGAGATAGCAATCAGCCCCAGCATTTT; CDR3 protein: CASSTHRGDSNQPQHF
clone size: -; J gene: TRBJ1-4; V gene: TRBV5-1; D gene: TRBD1; CDR3 length: 18; CDR3 DNA: TGCGCCAGCAGCACCTCCGGGACAGGGCGGGAAACTAATGAAAAACTGTTTTTT; CDR3 protein: CASSTSGTGRETNEKLFF
clone size: -; J gene: TRBJ2-5; V gene: TRBV7-8; D gene: -; CDR3 length: 15; CDR3 DNA: TGTGCCAGCAGCTTGGCTGTATGGAGGGAAGAGACCCAGTACTTC; CDR3 protein: CASSLAVWREETQYF
clone size: few; J gene: TRBJ2-7; V gene: TRBV5-8; D gene: TRBD1; CDR3 length: 14; CDR3 DNA: TGTGCCAGCAGCTACGACAGGGTTCGGTACGAGCAGTACTTC; CDR3 protein: CASSYDRVRYEQYF
clone size: once; J gene: TRBJ2-1; V gene: TRBV4-1; D gene: TRBD1; CDR3 length: 15; CDR3 DNA: TGCGCCAGCAGCCAAGATACAGGGGCCTACAATGAGCAGTTCTTC; CDR3 protein: CASSQDTGAYNEQFF
clone size: once; J gene: TRBJ2-1; V gene: TRBV19; D gene: TRBD2; CDR3 length: 15; CDR3 DNA: TGTGCCAGTAGTATATGGCGGGGGGGGGAGAATGAGCAGTTCTTC; CDR3 protein: CASSIWRGGENEQFF
clone size: -; J gene: TRBJ1-5; V gene: TRBV9; D gene: -; CDR3 length: 14; CDR3 DNA: TGTGCCAGCAGCGGTGGCAATAGCAATCAGCCCCAGCATTTT; CDR3 protein: CASSGGNSNQPQHF
clone size: -; J gene: TRBJ2-2; V gene: TRBV4-3; D gene: TRBD1; CDR3 length: 16; CDR3 DNA: TGCGCCAGCAGCCAGGGGACAGCCGCGAACACCGGGGAGCTGTTTTTT; CDR3 protein: CASSQGTAANTGELFF
clone size: -; J gene: TRBJ1-2; V gene: TRBV9; D gene: TRBD1; CDR3 length: 14; CDR3 DNA: TGTGCCAGCAGCCTCGAGGGACAGGGGAATGGCTACACCTTC; CDR3 protein: CASSLEGQGNGYTF
clone size: -; J gene: TRBJ1-3; V gene: TRBV9; D gene: -; CDR3 length: 14; CDR3 DNA: TGTGCCAGCAGCGTAGGGGCAGATGTAGACACCATATATTTT; CDR3 protein: CASSVGADVDTIYF